This TCR beta chain was recorded in a study of OX40 agonist ivuxolimab in advanced cancers. Study conclusions and caveats: At 0.1 to 3.0 mg/kg, CD4+ and CD8+ blood T cells expanded clonally by week 6.

Turning to this clone: Its antigen is currently unknown.

Method: immunoSEQ multiplex PCR; TCRdb's copy keeps in-frame clones and lacks some. The sample has fewer than 70,000 clones; 77% are singletons. The CDR3 has 16 amino acids. V was clipped by 2 bases and J by 5 bases; unmatched bases: 6. Per the germline V gene, CDR1 is SGHNT and CDR2 is YYREEE (reference sequence). This receptor was identified in an adult with an advanced solid tumor such as melanoma, head and neck, liver or kidney cancer. V and J are TRBV5-4 and TRBJ1-6; 8 nucleotides match TRBD1. Source: CD4+ or CD8+ T cells sorted from blood, taken in a trial of the OX40 agonist ivuxolimab. This CDR3 reads CASSLFPGGHNSPLHF. CDR3 DNA: TGTGCCAGCAGCTTATTTCCAGGGGGCCATAATTCACCCCTCCACTTT.